The source of this T cell receptor beta chain is a study of cytomegalovirus exposure and HLA in healthy donors. About this clone itself: Within the sample, other DNA sequences also encode this same CDR3.

Germline assignment: CDR1 SGHNT and CDR2 YYREEE (reference sequence). The V end was cut by 0 bases, the J end by 0 bases, with 7 bases between. This CDR3 region has 15 residues. The PCR had 60 Vbeta and 13 Jbeta primers. The table came from immunoSEQ multiplex PCR; TCRdb's copy has only in-frame clones and leaves some out. This table has hundreds of thousands of clones, approximately 78% appearing once. This sequence was found in a boy aged 5-17 years in good health and CMV-seronegative. The sequenced sample consisted of PBMCs. V is TRBV5-4 and J is TRBJ2-1; D not certain. Here the CDR3 DNA reads TGTGCCAGCAGCTTGGACTCGGGCTCCTACAATGAGCAGTTCTTC. It translates to CASSLDSGSYNEQFF.